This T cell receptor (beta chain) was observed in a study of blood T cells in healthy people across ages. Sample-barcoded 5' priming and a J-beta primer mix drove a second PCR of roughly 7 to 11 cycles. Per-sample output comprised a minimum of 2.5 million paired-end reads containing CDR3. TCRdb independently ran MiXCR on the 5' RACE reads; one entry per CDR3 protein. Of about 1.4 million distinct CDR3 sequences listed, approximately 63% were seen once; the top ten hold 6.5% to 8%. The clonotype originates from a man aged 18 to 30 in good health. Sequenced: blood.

The DNA for the CDR3 is TGTGCCAGCAGCCTATCTCTTGAACGCGCGGAGACCCAGTACTTC. This translates into CASSLSLERAETQYF. The chain joins TRBV3-1 to TRBJ2-5; D call uncertain. Trimming shortened V by 4 bases and J by 5 bases, and 17 bases separated the two germline ends. The CDR3 spans 15 residues. Per the germline V gene, CDR1 is LGHDT and CDR2 is YNNKEL (reference sequence).